These 7 T cell receptor beta chains originate from one sample sequenced in a study of T cells after posttransplantation cyclophosphamide. Clones were sequenced by immunoSEQ multiplex PCR, and TCRdb holds only the in-frame ones, with some missing. The table lists tens of thousands of clones, around 86% of them singletons. Source material: PBMCs. These receptors originate from a woman aged 55-75 years with a blood cancer, CMV-positive, and with a related stem cell donor.

The chain joins TRBV2 to TRBJ1-2; perhaps TRBD1 as D (5 bases). V shed 3 bases and J shed 2 bases, with 10 bases lying between them. From germline, CDR1 is SNHLY and CDR2 FYNNEI. The CDR3 runs to 14 residues. CDR3 loop: CASSERGSNYGYTF. CDR3 nucleotide sequence: TGTGCCAGCAGTGAGCGGGGGAGCAACTATGGCTACACCTTC.

This clone is a singleton in its sample. The chain has TRBV27 and TRBJ2-3, with 9 positions matching TRBD2. Germline CDR1 MNHEY, CDR2 SMNVEV (reference sequence). V lost 2 bases and J lost 5; bases outside the gene matches: 14. The CDR3 consists of 18 residues. CDR3 nucleotide sequence: TGTGCCAGCAGTTTAATGGGACTAATAGCGGGAGTGGGAGATACGCAGTATTTT. Residues: CASSLMGLIAGVGDTQYF.

The V call is TRBV29-1, the J call TRBJ2-5; 7 positions match TRBD2. J was trimmed by 10 bases and V by 8 bases; bases with no gene match: 25. CDR1 is SQVTM, CDR2 ANQGSEA, per germline. The CDR3 loop spans 16 amino acids. The CDR3 spells CSRKNQGGLAPGGQYF. The CDR3 DNA reads TGCAGCCGAAAGAATCAGGGAGGGCTAGCCCCGGGAGGCCAGTACTTC.

The chain is built from TRBV6-5 and TRBJ1-5; D remains unclear. Between the trimmed V and J ends, which lost 6 bases and 5 bases, there was a span of 8 bases. Germline CDR1 MNHEY, CDR2 SVGAGI. The CDR3 is 12 residues long. CDR3 nucleotide sequence: TGTGCCAGCAGATCGGGTGATCAGCCCCAGCATTTT. This encodes CASRSGDQPQHF.

The chain combines TRBV27 with TRBJ2-5; TRBD1 agrees at 10 bases. The end of the DNA is better explained by TRBJ2-7, so the J call may be wrong. The CDR3 totals 16 residues. The germline gives CDR1 MNHEY, CDR2 SMNVEV (reference sequence). CDR3 sequence: CASSFGLGQGTHEQYF. The CDR3 DNA sequence: TGTGCCAGCAGTTTCGGTCTGGGACAGGGGACCCACGAGCAGTACTTC.

The rearrangement uses TRBV30 and TRBJ2-3; 7 bases are a match to TRBD2. V shed 2 bases and J 7 bases; nucleotides not matched to a gene: 12. From germline, CDR1 is GTSNPN and CDR2 SVGIG (reference sequence). The CDR3 totals 15 residues. This CDR3 reads CAWSLGGGGPNTQYF. In DNA, the CDR3 is TGTGCCTGGAGTCTAGGTGGGGGAGGGCCGAATACGCAGTATTTT.

The V and J genes are TRBV5-1 and TRBJ1-4; D gene unclear. From germline, CDR1 is SGHRS and CDR2 YFSETQ. V shed 3 bases and J shed 5 bases, with 11 bases lying between them. The CDR3 runs 14 residues. The CDR3 DNA reads TGCGCCAGCAGCTCCGAGGGCAGGAATGAAAAACTGTTTTTT. Protein: CASSSEGRNEKLFF. Combining the CDR3 with reference TRBV5-1 and TRBJ1-4 gives the whole variable domain KAGVTQTPRYLIKTRGQQVTLSCSPISGHRSVSWYQQTPGQGLQFLFEYFSETQRNKGNFPGRFSGRQFSNSRSEMNVSTLELGDSALYLCASSSEGRNEKLFFGSGTQLSVL.